This TCR beta chain was identified in a study of shared clonotypes between healthy human individuals. The protocol was immunoSEQ multiplex PCR, while the TCRdb copy is restricted to in-frame clones and leaves out a portion. The sample has approximately 1,000,000 clones, around 82% seen once. This CDR3 region has 15 residues. Trimming stripped 2 bases from V and 10 bases from J, with 18 bases between. Germline V gene data show CDR1 as MGHDK and CDR2 as SYGVNS. This TCR derives from a man aged 18 to 29 in good health. Some clones in this sample may be carry-over from other donors' samples. The chain is built from TRBV25-1 and TRBJ2-1; D may be TRBD2 (6 bases). The specimen sequenced was memory CD4+ T cells from PBMCs. The subset: CD45RA-negative fraction. This chain's CDR3 is CASSEMGGAAHEQFF. The CDR3 bases are TGTGCCAGCAGTGAAATGGGGGGAGCGGCTCACGAGCAGTTCTTC.